What follows are 4 T cell receptor beta chains derived from one specimen sequenced in a study of early T cells in non-severe SARS-CoV-2 infection. TCRdb called the 5' RACE reads again in MiXCR, with one record for every CDR3 protein. Found here are 45,000 to 55,000 distinct CDR3 sequences, approximately 9.8% of them singletons; the top ten hold roughly 8%. Sequencing input: whole blood. These receptor sequences come from an adult who was a healthcare worker with PCR-confirmed SARS-CoV-2 infection or an uninfected control (not recorded which).

The sample holds many counts of this clonotype. This chain connects TRBV3-1 to TRBJ2-1; 9 nucleotides match TRBD2. This CDR3 region has 15 residues. Germline CDR1 is LGHDT and CDR2 is YNNKEL (reference sequence). Germline trimming cut 0 bases from V and 7 bases from J; bases unmatched to any gene: 4. The CDR3 reads CASSQDSGRWNEQFF. In nucleotides, the CDR3 is TGTGCCAGCAGCCAAGATAGCGGGAGATGGAATGAGCAGTTCTTC.

This clonotype was seen many times. V and J are TRBV7-3 and TRBJ2-6; tentatively, D is TRBD2 (6 bases). Between the trimmed V and J ends, which lost 2 bases and 0 bases, there was a span of 14 bases. This CDR3 has 18 amino acids. CDR1 SGHTA and CDR2 FQGTGA come from the germline V gene. The CDR3 is CASSLLMGRTSGANVLTF. The CDR3 region has the DNA TGTGCCAGCAGCTTATTGATGGGGAGGACCTCTGGGGCCAACGTCCTGACTTTC.

This clonotype was recorded a few times. This CDR3 is CASSMGLAGGPGNEQYF. The CDR3 nucleotides read TGTGCCAGTAGTATGGGACTAGCGGGAGGGCCGGGAAACGAGCAGTACTTC. The genes are TRBV19 and TRBJ2-7, with 16 bases identical to TRBD2. The V and J ends lost 3 bases and 5 bases, in that order; junction bases with no gene match: 7. The CDR3 is made up of 17 amino acids. The V gene's germline CDR1 is LNHDA and CDR2 SQIVND (reference sequence).

This clonotype was counted ten times or more. V is TRBV12-3 or TRBV12-4 and J is TRBJ1-3; D remains unclear. This CDR3 has 13 residues. V lost 5 bases and J 5 bases, leaving 10 bases between the germline ends. In nucleotides, the CDR3 is TGTGCCAGCAGTACCGGGCCTCGAAACACCATATATTTT. Protein product: CASSTGPRNTIYF.